The subject of this entry is one T cell receptor (beta chain). Antigen unknown. Investigators excluded patients with uncontrolled infection, other autoimmune disease, pregnancy or lactation. Together with thyroid ultrasound, orbital computed tomography, serum thyroxine and TRAb, clinical symptoms were used for diagnoses. RNA transcripts yielded amplified TCR beta CDR3 regions. RT-PCR in the first round (using the HTBI primer set) targeted the TCR CDR3. One entry per CDR3 protein results from TCRdb running MiXCR on the multiplex PCR reads. The sample contains about 510,000 distinct CDR3 sequences, approximately 49% of which appear only once. The entry originates in a study of T cells in Graves' hyperthyroidism and ophthalmopathy. Germline V lookup: CDR1 KGHDR, CDR2 SFDVKD. J lost 7 bases, V lost 5 bases, and 29 bases had no gene match. The CDR3 loop spans 21 amino acids. Overall study findings and caveats: Model output signaled ophthalmopathy a median around 6.9 months ahead of onset.

The chain joins TRBV24-1 to TRBJ2-5, with 8 bases aligning to TRBD1. The material sequenced was peripheral blood or thyroid tissue (not recorded which). The clonotype comes from an adult woman with Graves' disease, either hyperthyroidism or ophthalmopathy (not recorded which). Written as DNA, the CDR3 is TGTGCCACCAGTGGCGCCCGGGACAGCCGACAAGCAGGGGGCCAAGATGGGACCCAGTACTTC. Protein: CATSGARDSRQAGGQDGTQYF.